This T cell receptor beta chain originates from a study of blood T cell repertoires in COVID-19. Assay: immunoSEQ multiplex PCR; the TCRdb copy retains only in-frame clones and omits some. Of around 400,000 clones in the sample, approximately 90% were seen once. CDR1 SGHNT and CDR2 YYREEE come from the germline V gene (reference sequence). The CDR3 consists of 16 residues. The V and J ends lost 1 base and 3 bases respectively, with 16 bases between them. The clonotype comes from a woman aged 18-29 years who had been exposed to COVID-19. Source material: PBMCs or T cells enriched from blood (not recorded which). This sequence joins TRBV5-4 and TRBJ1-1; D might be TRBD1 (5 bases). Written as DNA, the CDR3 is TGTGCCAGCAGCTTGTTCCCAGGGTGGGGGGACACTGAAGCTTTCTTT. This encodes CASSLFPGWGDTEAFF.